This T cell receptor (beta chain) comes out of a study of blood T cells in healthy people across ages. V was clipped by 1 base and J by 4 bases; unmatched bases: 5. Germline CDR1 is SGHTA and CDR2 is FQGNSA. The CDR3 runs to 16 residues. Points from the study as a whole: There were more naive CD4+ cells and higher diversity in long-lived donors than in aged donors.

Donors each provided ten milliliters of peripheral blood. The extraction recovered at least 5.5 micrograms of total RNA per sample. About this clonotype: Its antigen is undetermined.

A second roughly 6 to 11 cycle PCR used barcoded and J-beta primers. Tagging of each cDNA molecule was performed by a template-switch adaptor with 12 random nucleotides. TCRdb fed the 5' RACE reads into MiXCR, producing one record per CDR3 protein. The data contain under 2,000,000 distinct CDR3 sequences, roughly 49% of them singletons. Sequenced: blood. The genes are TRBV7-2 and TRBJ2-3; 10 positions agree with TRBD2. This TCR was sampled from a woman aged 40 to 50 in good health. The CDR3: CASSLGPAGGSDTQYF. In DNA form, the CDR3 reads TGTGCCAGCAGCTTAGGCCCAGCGGGGGGGTCAGATACGCAGTATTTT.